The 23 T cell receptor beta chains presented below share a single source sample, sequenced in a study of cytomegalovirus exposure and HLA in healthy donors. PCR amplification relied on 60 Vbeta primers (plus 13 Jbeta primers). Only in-frame clones appear in the TCRdb table, and some are missing; sequencing was by immunoSEQ multiplex PCR. This repertoire shows approximately 170,000 clones, 65% to 70% found once; its top ten account for less than 5%. Sequenced material: PBMCs. All receptors come from a woman in her late teens or twenties in good health and CMV-seropositive.

A remark on this clone: In the same sample, other DNA sequences code for this CDR3. The chain is built from TRBV7-2 and TRBJ2-5; TRBD2 matches at 7 bases. CDR3 length: 13 amino acids. The germline CDR1 and CDR2 sequences are SGHTA and FQGNSA. The J segment lost 5 bases and the V segment lost 1 base, leaving 1 base of the junction unmatched. CDR3 sequence reads: CASSLVGGETQYF. In DNA form, the CDR3 reads TGTGCCAGCAGCTTAGTGGGGGGGGAGACCCAGTACTTC.

This chain links TRBV5-4 with TRBJ1-2; D is undetermined. CDR3 size: 14 residues. Germline CDR1 and CDR2: SGHNT and YYREEE (reference sequence). The ends were cut back, 3 bases at V and 8 bases at J, with 17 bases in the middle. The CDR3 sequence: CASSWGMERRGYTF. The CDR3 nucleotides are TGTGCCAGCAGCTGGGGTATGGAACGGAGGGGCTACACCTTC.

The CDR3 reads CASSDLGTGQGTEAFF. CDR3 DNA sequence: TGTGCCAGCAGCGACCTCGGGACAGGGCAGGGCACTGAAGCTTTCTTT. The V gene is TRBV7-2, the J gene TRBJ1-1; 9 positions agree with TRBD1. Trimming removed 5 bases from V and 4 bases from J; junction bases left unmatched: 11. Looked up from germline, CDR1 is SGHTA and CDR2 is FQGNSA. The CDR3 contains 16 residues.

The V call is TRBV27, the J call TRBJ2-5, with D possibly TRBD1 on 6 matching bases. The last part of the DNA fits TRBJ2-7 better; the J call may be wrong. The germline V gene encodes CDR1 MNHEY and CDR2 SMNVEV (reference sequence). The CDR3 runs 14 residues. The chain's CDR3 is CASSLQAGDYEQYF. DNA for the CDR3: TGTGCCAGCAGTCTACAGGCAGGGGACTACGAGCAGTACTTC.

This chain uses TRBV4-2 with TRBJ2-3, with 9 bases lining up with TRBD2. From germline, CDR1 is LGHNA and CDR2 YNFKEQ. V lost 4 bases to trimming and J lost 5 bases; unmatched junction nucleotides: 13. CDR3 length: 17 amino acids. The CDR3: CASSPGEVAGGLDTQYF. The CDR3, as DNA: TGTGCCAGCAGCCCGGGGGAGGTTGCGGGGGGGCTAGATACGCAGTATTTT.

This clone was detected only a few times. V and J are TRBV2 and TRBJ2-7, with 7 bases fitting TRBD1. The CDR3 loop spans 13 amino acids. Unmatched junction bases numbered 9, after V lost 8 bases and J lost 5 bases. Germline loops: CDR1 SNHLY, CDR2 FYNNEI. The CDR3 is CASGRDRSHEQYF. The DNA for the CDR3 is TGTGCCAGCGGCCGGGACAGATCCCACGAGCAGTACTTC.

The chain has TRBV19 and TRBJ1-2; TRBD1 is a possible D gene (6 bases). The CDR3 has 14 residues. CDR1 is LNHDA, CDR2 SQIVND, per germline (reference sequence). V was pared by 2 bases and J by 5 bases, with 12 bases between. The CDR3: CASSIQGQDYGYTF. DNA of the CDR3: TGTGCCAGTAGTATACAGGGGCAAGATTATGGCTACACCTTC.

This chain connects TRBV5-4 to TRBJ2-7; 9 nucleotides match TRBD1. The germline V gene encodes CDR1 SGHNT and CDR2 YYREEE (reference sequence). J lost 1 base, V lost 4 bases, and 6 bases had no gene match. The CDR3 runs to 15 residues. For the CDR3, the DNA is TGTGCCAGCAGCGCGGGACAGGGAAAGTCCTACGAGCAGTACTTC. This gives the protein CASSAGQGKSYEQYF.

The chain employs TRBV28 and TRBJ1-5; D is undetermined. Germline CDR1 and CDR2: MDHEN and SYDVKM. Trimming removed 8 bases at V and 6 bases at J, with 11 bases between. CDR3 length: 12 residues. The CDR3 nucleotides read TGTGCCAGCGACCGACTCGGTCAGCCCCAGCATTTT. This translates into CASDRLGQPQHF. The full variable domain, with the rest looked up from reference TRBV28 and TRBJ1-5, is DVKVTQSSRYLVKRTGEKVFLECVQDMDHENMFWYRQDPGLGLRLIYFSYDVKMKEKGDIPEGYSVSREKKERFSLILESASTNQTSMYLCASDRLGQPQHFGDGTRLSIL.

This chain links TRBV5-1 with TRBJ2-2; tentative D call: TRBD2 (7 bases). V was shortened by 7 bases and J by 0 bases, with 13 bases between the two germline ends. CDR3 length: 15 residues. CDR1 is SGHRS, CDR2 YFSETQ, per germline. In DNA form, the CDR3 reads TGCGCCAGCGGGCGGGGGCCACCGAACACCGGGGAGCTGTTTTTT. The encoded protein is CASGRGPPNTGELFF.

This chain joins TRBV6-1 and TRBJ1-6; 9 bases match TRBD1. The CDR3 covers 17 residues. V gave up 4 bases and J gave up 4 bases; unmatched junction bases: 8. Looked up from germline, CDR1 is MNHNS and CDR2 is SASEGT. CDR3 sequence: CASSGAGTGTYNSPLHF. The CDR3 region has the DNA TGTGCCAGCAGTGGAGCCGGGACAGGGACATATAATTCACCCCTCCACTTT.

The chain uses TRBV4-1 and TRBJ1-2; 8 positions match TRBD1. The junction had 11 bases not matched to a gene; V was cut back by 0 bases and J by 2 bases. The V gene's germline CDR1 is MGHRA and CDR2 YSYEKL. This CDR3 region has 18 residues. The CDR3 nucleotides read TGCGCCAGCAGCCAAGATAGATGGACAGGGTCAACCAACTATGGCTACACCTTC. Amino acids: CASSQDRWTGSTNYGYTF.

The genes are TRBV28 and TRBJ2-4; TRBD2 matches 9 bases. The CDR3 length is 15 residues. Germline assignment: CDR1 MDHEN and CDR2 SYDVKM. The V gene end was trimmed by 5 bases and the J gene end by 0 bases; junction bases not matched to a gene: 2. CDR3 amino acids: CASSLAGSAKNIQYF. DNA of the CDR3: TGTGCCAGCAGTCTAGCGGGGTCAGCCAAAAACATTCAGTACTTC.

V usage is TRBV27 and J usage is TRBJ2-7; 7 bases line up with TRBD1. V was clipped by 4 bases and J by 2 bases; unmatched bases: 8. CDR3 length: 15 amino acids. From germline, CDR1 is MNHEY and CDR2 SMNVEV (reference sequence). CDR3 nucleotides: TGTGCCAGCAGTTCCCGGGACAGTCCAACCTACGAGCAGTACTTC. Its translation: CASSSRDSPTYEQYF.

The table lists this clone with a count of one. The chain recombines TRBV4-2 with TRBJ2-2, with a tentative D call TRBD2 (6 bases). This CDR3 contains 16 residues. The V end was cut by 1 base, the J end by 6 bases, with 15 bases between. CDR1 and CDR2 from the germline V gene are LGHNA and YNFKEQ. The DNA for the CDR3 is TGTGCCAGCAGCCAAGTCTCTCGACTAGGCGCCGGGGAGCTGTTTTTT. It codes for CASSQVSRLGAGELFF.

The rearrangement joins TRBV9 to TRBJ1-6; D perhaps matches TRBD1 (6 bases). Germline CDR1 and CDR2: SGDLS and YYNGEE. This CDR3 region has 16 residues. Trimming left V 2 bases short and J 6 bases short, with 15 bases between. DNA of the CDR3: TGTGCCAGCAGCGTGACAGGATCCGCTGTTAATTCACCCCTCCACTTT. Its translation is CASSVTGSAVNSPLHF.

This chain connects TRBV2 to TRBJ1-6; tentatively, D is TRBD1 (5 bases). V lost 4 bases and J 10 bases, leaving 23 bases between the germline ends. In germline, CDR1 is SNHLY, CDR2 FYNNEI. There are 17 residues in the CDR3. As DNA, the CDR3 is TGTGCCAGCAGTGTAGGTACAGGCGGCCGTTCTGGATCACCCCTCCACTTT. Translating it yields CASSVGTGGRSGSPLHF.

The chain combines TRBV2 with TRBJ1-4; no firm D call. This CDR3 region has 15 residues. V lost 9 bases and J 5 bases, leaving 19 bases between the germline ends. Germline CDR1 and CDR2: SNHLY and FYNNEI. The CDR3 sequence is CASSTPSRPNEKLFF. DNA for the CDR3: TGTGCCAGTTCGACTCCATCGCGGCCGAATGAAAAACTGTTTTTT.

The rearrangement joins TRBV4-3 to TRBJ1-2; unclear D gene. Per the germline V gene, CDR1 is LGHNA and CDR2 is YSLEER. Trimming removed 4 bases at V and 8 bases at J, with 14 bases between. The length of the CDR3 is 13 residues. The CDR3 DNA follows: TGCGCCAGCAGCCTCGGCGTGACTCTCGGCTACACCTTC. This codes for CASSLGVTLGYTF.

The chain couples TRBV5-6 to TRBJ2-7; 16 bases line up with TRBD2. CDR3 length: 18 residues. Unmatched junction bases numbered 13, after V lost 4 bases and J lost 6 bases. CDR1 and CDR2 (germline): SGHDT, YYEEEE. In DNA, the CDR3 is TGTGCCAGCAGCATACAAGGGGGACTAGCGGGAGGGGTGAGCGAGCAGTACTTC. As protein: CASSIQGGLAGGVSEQYF.

The chain is built from TRBV18 and TRBJ2-5; TRBD2 matches 8 bases. Germline V lookup: CDR1 KGHSH, CDR2 LQKENI. Trimming cost V 0 bases and J 3 bases; bases outside gene matches: 6. This CDR3 contains 16 residues. CDR3 region: CASSPPRAGGKETQYF. The DNA for the CDR3 is TGTGCCAGCTCACCACCGCGCGCGGGGGGCAAAGAGACCCAGTACTTC. Filled out from reference TRBV18 and TRBJ2-5, the complete variable domain reads NAGVMQNPRHLVRRRGQEARLRCSPMKGHSHVYWYRQLPEEGLKFMVYLQKENIIDESGMPKERFSAEFPKEGPSILRIQQVVRGDSAAYFCASSPPRAGGKETQYFGPGTRLLVL.

This chain joins TRBV5-1 and TRBJ1-5; D unclear. CDR1 is SGHRS, CDR2 YFSETQ, per germline. The CDR3 covers 14 residues. V gave up 0 bases and J gave up 5 bases, with 9 bases separating them. This CDR3 reads CASSLAPGDQPQHF. In nucleotides, the CDR3 is TGCGCCAGCAGCTTGGCCCCAGGTGATCAGCCCCAGCATTTT.

This chain uses TRBV11-3 with TRBJ2-1; 8 bases are a match to TRBD2. The CDR3 runs 12 residues. Per the germline V gene, CDR1 is SGHNT and CDR2 is YENEEA. The J segment lost 14 bases and the V segment lost 5 bases, leaving 8 bases of the junction unmatched. The CDR3 sequence is CASSVRRGAKFF. CDR3 bases: TGTGCCAGCAGCGTCCGGCGGGGGGCCAAGTTCTTC.